This T cell receptor (beta chain) was sequenced for a study of blood T cells in healthy people across ages. In its sample, this clonotype was seen a few times. The V gene end was trimmed by 5 bases and the J gene end by 6 bases; junction bases not matched to a gene: 12. Germline CDR1 and CDR2: DFQATT and SNEGSKA (reference sequence). This CDR3 spans 14 amino acids. Then a second PCR, running about 6 to 11 cycles, was carried out with a sample-barcoded 5' primer and a J-beta primer mix. A single record per CDR3 protein comes from TCRdb applying MiXCR to the 5' RACE reads. The table shows approximately 1.5 million distinct CDR3 sequences, with roughly 43% occurring only once.

This chain uses TRBV20-1 with TRBJ1-2; TRBD1 matches at 7 bases. This sequence originates from a woman between 18 and 30 years old in good health. The sequenced sample was blood. DNA for the CDR3: TGCAGTGCTCCCCACCAGGGGGTTCTCGATGGCTACACCTTC. Protein product: CSAPHQGVLDGYTF.